The source of this TCR beta chain is a study of post-analysis software for immune sequencing data. Points from the study as a whole: Versus controls, multiple sclerosis patients showed significantly lower diversity (normalized Chao1). TRBV5-6, TRBV5-1 and TRBV20-1 belonged to a set of about 5 TRBV segments that were more frequent in patients than controls.

Carried by the TCR beta cDNA libraries were unique molecular identifiers. TCRdb ran MiXCR on the PCR reads and lists one entry per CDR3 protein. The sample carries fewer than 850,000 distinct CDR3 sequences, roughly 27% recorded once. The CDR3 is made up of 15 amino acids. Trimming removed 0 bases from V and 0 bases from J, with 9 bases in between. Germline loops: CDR1 DFQATT, CDR2 SNEGSKA (reference sequence). About this clonotype: Its target is not known.

The chain uses TRBV20-1 and TRBJ2-1; D not certain. Sequencing was carried out using blood. The TCR comes from a girl aged 10 to 17 with multiple sclerosis. CDR3 nucleotide sequence: TGCAGTGCTAGAGATTGGCGGAGCTCCTACAATGAGCAGTTCTTC. This encodes CSARDWRSSYNEQFF.